Sequencing of this T cell receptor beta chain was carried out in a study of T cell responses to AZD1222 COVID-19 vaccine. Background on the study: Researchers grouped second doses given at about 4 or about 12 weeks into one pool. General study findings and limits: AZD1222 recipients seropositive at baseline numbered only six or seven.

Assay: immunoSEQ multiplex PCR; the TCRdb copy retains only in-frame clones and omits some. This sample has about 150,000 clones; about nine tenths occur once, and the top ten carry 1.5% to 2%. For this clone: The antigen remains unidentified.

The CDR3 has 18 amino acids. Germline V lookup: CDR1 LGHDT, CDR2 YNNKEL (reference sequence). After removal of 3 bases from V and 0 bases from J, the junction contained 5 bases not matched to a gene. The chain has TRBV3-1 (or the pseudogene TRBV3-2) and TRBJ2-6; 10 nucleotides align to TRBD1. The receptor's source is an adult in good health. The sample was peripheral blood, taken on day 0 of AZD1222 vaccination. The CDR3 nucleotides are TGTGCCAGCAGCCAGAGACAGGGGGCGTCCTCTGGGGCCAACGTCCTGACTTTC. It translates to CASSQRQGASSGANVLTF.